The 7 T cell receptor beta chains below all came from one sample that was sequenced in a study of cytomegalovirus exposure and HLA in healthy donors. PCR employed 60 Vbeta and 13 Jbeta primers. Generated by immunoSEQ multiplex PCR, the TCRdb table keeps only in-frame clones and is missing some. The repertoire holds 59,000 or so clones, with over 60% as singletons. Sequencing was performed on PBMCs. The receptors here all came from a man under 40 in good health and CMV-seropositive.

The V gene is TRBV7-9, the J gene TRBJ2-3; perhaps TRBD2 as D (6 bases). The CDR3 is made up of 14 amino acids. V dropped 5 bases and J dropped 3 bases, with 12 bases sitting between them. Per the germline V gene, CDR1 is SEHNR and CDR2 is FQNEAQ (reference sequence). The CDR3 DNA is TGTGCCAGCAGCCCATGGCGGGAAACAGATACGCAGTATTTT. Translating gives CASSPWRETDTQYF. The full variable domain, completed using reference TRBV7-9 and TRBJ2-3, is DTGVSQNPRHKITKRGQNVTFRCDPISEHNRLYWYRQTLGQGPEFLTYFQNEAQLEKSRLLSDRFSAERPKGSFSTLEIQRTEQGDSAMYLCASSPWRETDTQYFGPGTRLTVL.

CDR3 coding DNA: TGTGCCAGCGGGGGGGCTATTGAGCAGTTCTTC. Translating it yields CASGGAIEQFF. The gene calls are TRBV9 and TRBJ2-1, with a tentative D call TRBD2 (7 bases). The V end lost 7 bases, the J end lost 9 bases, and 11 bases lay between the germline ends. Germline CDR1 and CDR2: SGDLS and YYNGEE. The CDR3 totals 11 residues.

A note on this clone: One end of the junction varies from germline; a read error may be responsible. The chain employs TRBV27 and TRBJ2-7; possible D gene TRBD1, 6 bases. Germline V lookup: CDR1 MNHEY, CDR2 SMNVEV (reference sequence). The length of the CDR3 is 16 residues. The CDR3 DNA follows: TGTGCCAGCAGTCCCCCACCTCAGACAGGATTTAACGAGCGGTACTTC. Translating it yields CASSPPPQTGFNERYF.

V is TRBV28 and J is TRBJ2-3; TRBD2 aligns across 8 bases. Unmatched junction bases numbered 2, after V lost 10 bases and J lost 2 bases. CDR3 length: 12 residues. Germline V CDR1 and CDR2: MDHEN, SYDVKM. CDR3 coding DNA: TGTGCCACGGGGGGGGTCACAGATACGCAGTATTTT. It yields the protein CATGGVTDTQYF.

This clone appeared once. Written as DNA, the CDR3 is TGTGCCAGTCGCGACAGGGGAGGAACTGAAAAACTGTTTTTT. Amino acids: CASRDRGGTEKLFF. V is TRBV19 and J is TRBJ1-4; 8 nucleotides agree with TRBD1. Trimming cost V 8 bases and J 7 bases; bases outside gene matches: 9. This CDR3 is built from 14 residues. CDR1 is LNHDA, CDR2 SQIVND, per germline (reference sequence).

The rearrangement joins TRBV12-5 to TRBJ2-1; 9 nucleotides line up with TRBD1. Unmatched junction bases numbered 8, after V lost 7 bases and J lost 13 bases. The CDR3 consists of 12 residues. Looked up from germline, CDR1 is LGHNT and CDR2 is FRNRAP. CDR3 in DNA: TGTGCTAGTGCCATTACGGGACAGGGTCAGTTCTTC. Translating it yields CASAITGQGQFF.

The rearrangement joins TRBV15 to TRBJ2-7; 10 nucleotides match TRBD1. Germline V gene data show CDR1 as LNHNV and CDR2 as YYDKDF (reference sequence). The junction had 10 bases not matched to a gene; V was cut back by 5 bases and J by 0 bases. This CDR3 has 17 residues. The CDR3 nucleotides are TGTGCCACCAGCCTGGGACAGGGGCTTTTAAGCTCCTACGAGCAGTACTTC. Translation gives CATSLGQGLLSSYEQYF.